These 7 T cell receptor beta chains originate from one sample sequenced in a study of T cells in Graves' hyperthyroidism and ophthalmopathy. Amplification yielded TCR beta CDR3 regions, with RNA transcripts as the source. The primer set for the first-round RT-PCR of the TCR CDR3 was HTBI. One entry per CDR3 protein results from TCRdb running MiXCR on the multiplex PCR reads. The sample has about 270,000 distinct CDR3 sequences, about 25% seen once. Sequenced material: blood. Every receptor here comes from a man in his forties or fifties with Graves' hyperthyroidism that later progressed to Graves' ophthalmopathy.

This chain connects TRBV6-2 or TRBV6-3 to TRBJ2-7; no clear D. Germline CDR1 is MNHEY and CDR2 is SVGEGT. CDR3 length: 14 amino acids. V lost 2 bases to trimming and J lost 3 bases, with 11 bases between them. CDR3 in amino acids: CASSYPPSYYEQYF. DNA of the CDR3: TGTGCCAGCAGTTACCCCCCCAGCTACTACGAGCAGTACTTC.

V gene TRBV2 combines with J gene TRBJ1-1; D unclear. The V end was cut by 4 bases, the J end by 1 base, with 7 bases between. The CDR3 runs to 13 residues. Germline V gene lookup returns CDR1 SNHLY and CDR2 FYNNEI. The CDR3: CASSALSNTEAFF. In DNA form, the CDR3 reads TGTGCCAGCAGTGCTTTGTCGAACACTGAAGCTTTCTTT.

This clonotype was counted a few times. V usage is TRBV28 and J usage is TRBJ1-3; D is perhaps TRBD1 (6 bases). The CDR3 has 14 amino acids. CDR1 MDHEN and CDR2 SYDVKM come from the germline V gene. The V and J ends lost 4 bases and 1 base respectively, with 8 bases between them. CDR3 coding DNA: TGTGCCAGCAGTTCACAGGGTTCTGGAAACACCATATATTTT. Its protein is CASSSQGSGNTIYF.

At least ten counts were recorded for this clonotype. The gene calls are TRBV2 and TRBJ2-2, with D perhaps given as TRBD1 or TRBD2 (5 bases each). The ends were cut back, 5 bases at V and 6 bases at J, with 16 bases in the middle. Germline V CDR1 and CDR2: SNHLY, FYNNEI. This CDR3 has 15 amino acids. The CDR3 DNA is TGTGCCAGCAGTCGGATCCGGGACCTAGCCGGGGAGCTGTTTTTT. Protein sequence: CASSRIRDLAGELFF.

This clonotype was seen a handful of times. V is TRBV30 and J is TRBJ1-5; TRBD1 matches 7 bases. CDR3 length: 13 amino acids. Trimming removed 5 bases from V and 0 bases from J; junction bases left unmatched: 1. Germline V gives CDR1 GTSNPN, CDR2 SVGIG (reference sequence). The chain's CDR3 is CAWAGGSNQPQHF. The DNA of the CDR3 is TGTGCCTGGGCAGGGGGTAGCAATCAGCCCCAGCATTTT.

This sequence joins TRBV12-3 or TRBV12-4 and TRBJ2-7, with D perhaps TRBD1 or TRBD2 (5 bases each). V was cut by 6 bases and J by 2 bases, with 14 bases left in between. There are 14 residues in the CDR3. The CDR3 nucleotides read TGTGCCAGCAGAGCCCGAGGGGAAACCTACGAGCAGTACTTC. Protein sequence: CASRARGETYEQYF.

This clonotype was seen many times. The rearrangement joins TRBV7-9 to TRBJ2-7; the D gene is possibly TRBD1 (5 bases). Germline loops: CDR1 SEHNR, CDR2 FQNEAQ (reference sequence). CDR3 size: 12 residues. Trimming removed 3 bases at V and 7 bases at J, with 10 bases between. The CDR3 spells CASSFGPGEQYF. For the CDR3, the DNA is TGTGCCAGCAGCTTCGGACCAGGGGAGCAGTACTTC. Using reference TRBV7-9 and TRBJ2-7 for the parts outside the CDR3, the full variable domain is DTGVSQNPRHKITKRGQNVTFRCDPISEHNRLYWYRQTLGQGPEFLTYFQNEAQLEKSRLLSDRFSAERPKGSFSTLEIQRTEQGDSAMYLCASSFGPGEQYFGPGTRLTVT.